This is a list of T cell receptor beta chains from one sample in a study of shared clonotypes between healthy human individuals. TCRdb keeps only in-frame clones here, not all; method: immunoSEQ multiplex PCR. The sample has around 1.5 million clones; 95% to 99% are singletons. Input material: naive CD4+ T cells sorted from blood. Source of these receptors: a man between 25 and 39 years old in good health. Each CDR3 is given with its conserved first and last residue. The D gene is left open where the match is weak. The size entry is marked missing in some rows and otherwise reads once, few, many or a size class.

size,V,D,J,CDR3,DNA
NA,TRBV28,NA,TRBJ2-7,CASSPDLSYEQYF,TGTGCCAGCAGTCCCGACCTCTCCTACGAGCAGTACTTC
NA,TRBV7-2,NA,TRBJ1-5,CASSLEPGNSNQPQHF,TGTGCCAGCAGCTTAGAGCCTGGGAATAGCAATCAGCCCCAGCATTTT
NA,TRBV6-5,TRBD1,TRBJ1-2,CASSYLDRDGYTF,TGTGCCAGCAGTTATCTTGACAGGGACGGCTACACCTTC
NA,TRBV9,TRBD2,TRBJ2-5,CASSALGGRGQETQYF,TGTGCCAGCAGCGCCCTGGGCGGGAGAGGACAAGAGACCCAGTACTTC
NA,TRBV30,TRBD1,TRBJ1-2,CAWGDSAVGYTF,TGTGCCTGGGGGGACAGTGCGGTGGGCTACACCTTC
once,TRBV7-2,NA,TRBJ1-1,CASSLVAGNTEAFF,TGTGCCAGCAGCTTAGTCGCGGGTAACACTGAAGCTTTCTTT
NA,TRBV11-2,TRBD2,TRBJ2-1,CASSSLGTSGTNKQFF,TGTGCCAGCAGCTCGCTAGGGACTAGCGGGACAAATAAGCAGTTCTTC
NA,TRBV2,TRBD2,TRBJ2-1,CASSEPGLRNEQFF,TGTGCCAGCAGCGAACCGGGACTACGCAATGAGCAGTTCTTC
NA,TRBV28,NA,TRBJ1-1,CASQRQNTEAFF,TGTGCCAGCCAACGACAGAACACTGAAGCTTTCTTT
NA,TRBV5-5,TRBD1,TRBJ1-2,CASSQGQGGYGYTF,TGTGCCAGCAGCCAAGGACAGGGCGGCTATGGCTACACCTTC
NA,TRBV5-1,NA,TRBJ2-3,CASSLEKLSDTQYF,TGCGCCAGCAGCTTGGAAAAGTTATCAGATACGCAGTATTTT
NA,TRBV28,NA,TRBJ2-3,CASTSGTDTQYF,TGTGCCAGCACTTCTGGCACAGATACGCAGTATTTT
NA,TRBV19,TRBD2,TRBJ2-1,CASSQAAGGYNEQFF,TGTGCCAGTAGCCAGGCCGCGGGAGGGTACAATGAGCAGTTCTTC
NA,TRBV19,NA,TRBJ1-5,CASSIDWTAVNQPQHF,TGTGCCAGTAGTATAGATTGGACAGCAGTTAATCAGCCCCAGCATTTT
NA,TRBV5-6,NA,TRBJ1-5,CASSLAVGGFLDF,TGTGCCAGCAGCTTGGCCGTAGGGGGATTTTTGGATTTT
NA,TRBV29-1,NA,TRBJ1-1,CSVEERGSTEAFF,TGCAGCGTTGAAGAAAGGGGTTCCACTGAAGCTTTCTTT
NA,TRBV7-9,TRBD1,TRBJ1-1,CASSLGDRGTTEAFF,TGTGCCAGCAGCTTAGGAGACAGGGGGACCACTGAAGCTTTCTTT
NA,TRBV7-9,TRBD1,TRBJ2-7,CASSLPRKGTENPYEQYF,TGTGCCAGCAGCTTACCCCGGAAAGGGACAGAGAATCCCTACGAGCAGTACTTC
NA,TRBV14,NA,TRBJ1-2,CASSQTHRRKTGGYTF,TGTGCCAGCAGTCAGACCCACAGGAGAAAAACGGGTGGCTACACCTTC
NA,TRBV11-2,TRBD1,TRBJ1-4,CASSSGQANGEKLFF,TGTGCCAGCAGCTCCGGACAGGCTAATGGCGAAAAACTGTTTTTT
NA,TRBV7-9,NA,TRBJ2-7,CASSYSSREEQYF,TGTGCCAGCAGCTACTCCTCCCGCGAGGAGCAGTACTTC
NA,TRBV6-5,NA,TRBJ1-4,CASSLQGNEKLFF,TGTGCCAGCAGTTTGCAGGGTAACGAAAAACTGTTTTTT
NA,TRBV5-5,NA,TRBJ1-4,CASSLAKNEKLFF,TGTGCCAGCAGCTTGGCGAAGAATGAAAAACTGTTTTTT
NA,TRBV19,NA,TRBJ1-1,CASTPGAFSEAFF,TGTGCCAGTACACCGGGGGCTTTCAGTGAAGCTTTCTTT
NA,TRBV10-3,NA,TRBJ2-1,CAISPGGRSYEQFF,TGTGCCATCAGCCCAGGGGGGAGGTCCTATGAGCAGTTCTTC
NA,TRBV4-1,NA,TRBJ2-3,CASSQGRVPGGTQYF,TGCGCCAGCAGCCAAGGGCGGGTCCCTGGGGGTACGCAGTATTTT
NA,TRBV19,NA,TRBJ2-2,CASSAGTSIWGGELFF,TGTGCCAGTAGTGCCGGGACTTCGATTTGGGGCGGGGAGCTGTTTTTT
NA,TRBV7-8,NA,TRBJ1-1,CASSLLRPQAAEAFF,TGTGCCAGCAGCTTGTTGAGACCACAGGCGGCTGAAGCTTTCTTT
NA,TRBV18,TRBD2,TRBJ2-7,CASSLRTSEYEQYF,TGTGCCAGCTCACTCAGGACTAGCGAGTACGAGCAGTACTTC
NA,TRBV11-2,TRBD1,TRBJ2-5,CASSSDRDRGSEETQYF,TGTGCCAGCAGCTCGGACCGGGACAGGGGTTCGGAAGAGACCCAGTACTTC
once,TRBV5-6,TRBD2,TRBJ2-2,CASRRAGGPAGELFF,TGTGCCAGCAGGCGAGCGGGAGGGCCGGCCGGGGAGCTGTTTTTT
NA,TRBV28,TRBD1,TRBJ1-5,CASSLWGRDRVGQPQHF,TGTGCCAGCAGTTTATGGGGACGGGACAGGGTAGGTCAGCCCCAGCATTTT
NA,TRBV7-9,TRBD2,TRBJ2-4,CASSLGTSGSSANIQYF,TGTGCCAGCAGCTTAGGGACTAGCGGGAGTTCTGCAAACATTCAGTACTTC
NA,TRBV18,NA,TRBJ1-3,CASSPAGGIGNTIYF,TGTGCCAGCTCACCCGCCGGGGGTATTGGAAACACCATATATTTT
NA,TRBV9,TRBD1,TRBJ2-1,CASSVGGDSGYNEQFF,TGTGCCAGCAGCGTAGGTGGGGACAGCGGATACAATGAGCAGTTCTTC
NA,TRBV10-3,NA,TRBJ2-7,CAIIRDRSNKGYEQYF,TGTGCCATCATCCGGGACCGCTCGAACAAGGGCTACGAGCAGTACTTC
NA,TRBV27,NA,TRBJ1-4,CASSIRSRGEKLFF,TGTGCCAGCAGTATCCGCAGCCGGGGGGAAAAACTGTTTTTT
NA,TRBV5-4,NA,TRBJ1-3,CASRLGLDGNTIYF,TGTGCCAGCAGATTAGGGCTAGATGGAAACACCATATATTTT